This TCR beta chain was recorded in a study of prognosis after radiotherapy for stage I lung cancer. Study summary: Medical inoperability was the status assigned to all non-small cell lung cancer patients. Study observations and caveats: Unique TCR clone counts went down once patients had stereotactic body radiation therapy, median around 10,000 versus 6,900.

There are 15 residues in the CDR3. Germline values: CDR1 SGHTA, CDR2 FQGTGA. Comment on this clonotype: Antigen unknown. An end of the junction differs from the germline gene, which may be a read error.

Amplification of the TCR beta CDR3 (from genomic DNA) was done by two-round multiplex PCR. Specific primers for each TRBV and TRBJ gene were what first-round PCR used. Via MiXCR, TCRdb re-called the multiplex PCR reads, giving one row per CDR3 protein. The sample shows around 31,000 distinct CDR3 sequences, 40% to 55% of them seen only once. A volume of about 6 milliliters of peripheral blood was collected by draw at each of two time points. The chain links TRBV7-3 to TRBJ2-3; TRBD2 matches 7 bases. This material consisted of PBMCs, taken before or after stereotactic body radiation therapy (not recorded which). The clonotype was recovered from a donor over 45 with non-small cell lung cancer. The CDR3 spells CAISSREANTDTQYF. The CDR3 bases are TGTGCCATCAGCTCCCGGGAGGCCAACACAGATACGCAGTATTTT.